What follows describes a single T cell receptor beta chain. This sample stems from a study of blood T cell repertoires in COVID-19. Profiling relied on immunoSEQ multiplex PCR, and the TCRdb table lists in-frame clones only, not all of them. The profile covers 85,000 to 130,000 clones, with 87% appearing a single time and about 15% taken by the ten largest. Per the germline V gene, CDR1 is MNHEY and CDR2 is SVGAGI. The CDR3 sequence is 14 residues long. Trimming at V came to 7 bases and at J to 1 base, leaving 5 bases not matched to a gene. The TCR originated in a middle-aged man with acute or convalescent COVID-19. This chain joins TRBV6-5 and TRBJ2-7, with 9 bases identical to TRBD2. The specimen sequenced was peripheral blood. This chain's CDR3 is CASTRTSASYEQYF. The CDR3 DNA is TGTGCCAGCACCCGGACTAGCGCTTCCTACGAGCAGTACTTC.